The 26 T cell receptor beta chains reported below all come from one sample, sequenced in a study of molecular identifiers for immune sequencing clone quantification. TCRdb passed the PCR reads through MiXCR, listing each CDR3 protein once. The sample carries hundreds of thousands of distinct CDR3 sequences, 20% recorded once. The material sequenced was naive CD8+ T cells from blood, with Jurkat cell RNA spiked in. Subset specified: FACS-sorted CD8+CD4-CCR7+CD45RA+ naive T cells. All receptors come from a human donor in good health. Some libraries in this study had Jurkat cell RNA spiked in.

This clonotype was seen repeatedly, ten times or more. The chain combines TRBV12-3 or TRBV12-4 with TRBJ1-1; D might be TRBD1 (5 bases). The ends were cut back, 7 bases at V and 4 bases at J, with 16 bases in the middle. The CDR3 runs to 14 residues. DNA of the CDR3: TGTGCCAGCACCCCAGCGCCCGGGGGCACTGAAGCTTTCTTT. Translating gives CASTPAPGGTEAFF.

This clonotype has only one observation. In this CDR3 the conserved last residue, phenylalanine or tryptophan, is missing, so a read error is likely. It is unclear where the CDR3 begins or ends on the DNA, so no DNA is shown, and the CDR3 is as TCRdb lists it. The chain recombines TRBV21-1 with TRBJ2-3; the table's D call TRBD1 went unverified against the DNA. TRBV21-1 is marked as a pseudogene. The CDR3 is 19 residues long, ends included. CDR3 region: CASSLSSGPGTRARDTQYL.

The chain uses TRBV7-9 and TRBJ2-1, with TRBD2 matching 8 bases. The J segment lost 1 base and the V segment lost 4 bases, leaving 18 bases of the junction unmatched. CDR1 SEHNR and CDR2 FQNEAQ come from the germline V gene (reference sequence). The CDR3 runs to 20 residues. The CDR3 DNA follows: TGTGCCAGCAGCTCGAGCTTCGGGACTAGTAGCGGTGAGTCCTACAATGAGCAGTTCTTC. It is translated as CASSSSFGTSSGESYNEQFF. Using reference TRBV7-9 and TRBJ2-1 for the parts outside the CDR3, the full variable domain is DTGVSQNPRHKITKRGQNVTFRCDPISEHNRLYWYRQTLGQGPEFLTYFQNEAQLEKSRLLSDRFSAERPKGSFSTLEIQRTEQGDSAMYLCASSSSFGTSSGESYNEQFFGPGTRLTVL.

This clonotype has a count of ten or more. The chain carries TRBV28 and TRBJ2-4; D not certain. Trimming removed 3 bases at V and 6 bases at J, with 12 bases between. The germline CDR1 and CDR2 sequences are MDHEN and SYDVKM. This CDR3 spans 14 amino acids. CDR3 bases: TGTGCCAGCAGTTTCGAGTTGGGCGGAAACATTCAGTACTTC. Its translation: CASSFELGGNIQYF.

This clonotype was detected ten times or more. In DNA, the CDR3 is TGCGCCAGCAGCCCCCGGGACAGTCAGTACGAGCAGTACTTC. Protein sequence: CASSPRDSQYEQYF. V is TRBV5-1 and J is TRBJ2-7, with TRBD1 matching over 7 bases. This CDR3 comprises 14 residues. After removal of 4 bases from V and 4 bases from J, the junction contained 8 bases not matched to a gene. Per the germline V gene, CDR1 is SGHRS and CDR2 is YFSETQ. Supplemented by reference TRBV5-1 and TRBJ2-7, the full variable domain reads KAGVTQTPRYLIKTRGQQVTLSCSPISGHRSVSWYQQTPGQGLQFLFEYFSETQRNKGNFPGRFSGRQFSNSRSEMNVSTLELGDSALYLCASSPRDSQYEQYFGPGTRLTVT.

The chain uses TRBV7-9 and TRBJ2-1; tentative D call: TRBD1 (5 bases). V was shortened by 1 base and J by 2 bases, with 9 bases between the two germline ends. Germline assignment: CDR1 SEHNR and CDR2 FQNEAQ (reference sequence). CDR3 length: 15 residues. The CDR3 is CASSLVGVTYNEQFF. CDR3 DNA sequence: TGTGCCAGCAGCTTAGTAGGGGTCACCTACAATGAGCAGTTCTTC.

This clonotype was picked up many times. The rearrangement links TRBV6-6 to TRBJ2-7; D tentatively reads TRBD1 or TRBD2 (5 bases each). Between the trimmed V and J ends, which lost 2 bases and 7 bases, there was a span of 9 bases. This CDR3 spans 12 amino acids. Germline CDR1 reads MNHNY; CDR2 reads SVGAGI (reference sequence). The CDR3 DNA is TGTGCCAGCAGTTACCCAGGGACGGAGCAGTACTTC. It translates to CASSYPGTEQYF.

This clonotype was observed at least ten times. J is TRBJ1-4 and V is TRBV5-1; D uncertain. Germline V lookup: CDR1 SGHRS, CDR2 YFSETQ. V was pared by 0 bases and J by 0 bases, with 12 bases between. This CDR3 has 17 residues. In nucleotides, the CDR3 is TGCGCCAGCAGCTTGGATGCAGCTTCGACAACTAATGAAAAACTGTTTTTT. Its translation is CASSLDAASTTNEKLFF.

This rearrangement joins TRBV4-2 to TRBJ2-1; D perhaps matches TRBD2 (6 bases). The CDR3 has 16 amino acids. Germline lookup yields CDR1 LGHNA and CDR2 YNFKEQ. V dropped 0 bases and J dropped 2 bases, with 11 bases sitting between them. The CDR3: CASSQDALAPYNEQFF. In DNA form, the CDR3 reads TGTGCCAGCAGCCAAGATGCACTAGCCCCCTACAATGAGCAGTTCTTC.

V is TRBV6-6 and J is TRBJ2-5; the D gene is possibly TRBD2 (5 bases). This CDR3 is 14 amino acids long. The V gene lost 0 bases and the J gene lost 4 bases, with 9 bases spanning the gap. The germline V gene has CDR1 MNHNY and CDR2 SVGAGI (reference sequence). DNA for the CDR3: TGTGCCAGCAGTTACTCCGCGGGTTTAGAGACCCAGTACTTC. This gives the protein CASSYSAGLETQYF.

The sample holds many counts of this clonotype. This rearrangement joins TRBV30 to TRBJ2-1; 8 bases are a match to TRBD2. The CDR3 is 15 amino acids. In germline, CDR1 is GTSNPN, CDR2 SVGIG (reference sequence). The trim removed 3 bases at V and 6 bases at J, leaving 10 bases unmatched. CDR3 bases: TGTGCCTGGAGCCCCGGGACTAGTTCAATCAATGAGCAGTTCTTC. Its protein is CAWSPGTSSINEQFF.

This clonotype was seen a few times. This chain joins TRBV11-2 and TRBJ2-1, with 7 bases that match TRBD2. Losses at the gene ends were 1 base for V and 7 bases for J; bases not matched to a gene: 10. Germline assignment: CDR1 SGHAT and CDR2 FQNNGV. This CDR3 is 16 amino acids long. The CDR3: CASSLGWLAVTNEQFF. The CDR3 coding sequence is TGTGCCAGCAGCTTAGGATGGCTAGCGGTTACAAATGAGCAGTTCTTC.

This clonotype was recorded many times. Since a much larger clone is just one base distant, this may be a read error. This chain connects TRBV6-2 or TRBV6-3 to TRBJ2-7; 10 bases match TRBD2. With V trimmed by 5 bases and J by 4 bases, 5 bases remained unmatched. Germline V gives CDR1 MNHEY, CDR2 SVGEGT. This CDR3 is built from 14 residues. The CDR3 DNA follows: TGTGCCAGCAGTCCCGGGACTAGCGAGTACGAGCAGTACTTC. This translates into CASSPGTSEYEQYF.

At least ten counts were recorded for this clonotype. The chain links TRBV15 to TRBJ1-1; D gene uncertain. Trimming left V 8 bases short and J 5 bases short, with 12 bases between. Germline CDR1 LNHNV, CDR2 YYDKDF (reference sequence). This CDR3 is 12 amino acids long. As DNA, the CDR3 is TGTGCCACCGGCAAGGGTGGTACTGAAGCTTTCTTT. This sequence encodes CATGKGGTEAFF.

The chain employs TRBV12-3 or TRBV12-4 and TRBJ2-5; D is perhaps TRBD1 or TRBD2 (6 bases each). V lost 6 bases and J 4 bases, leaving 12 bases between the germline ends. This CDR3 contains 13 residues. This CDR3 reads CASRGGSRETQYF. The CDR3 nucleotides read TGTGCCAGCAGGGGGGGCAGCCGAGAGACCCAGTACTTC.

Notes on this clonotype: A much larger clonotype is one base distant, so this may be a read error. V usage is TRBV4-1 and J usage is TRBJ2-1; 12 bases map to TRBD1. The CDR3 runs 16 residues. Germline V CDR1 and CDR2: MGHRA, YSYEKL. The CDR3 DNA reads as TGCACCAGCAGCCAAAGGGGACAGGGGGCGTTGAATGAGCAGTTCTTC. Translating it yields CTSSQRGQGALNEQFF.

This clonotype has ten or more counts. The chain couples TRBV19 to TRBJ1-5; D unclear. The ends were cut back, 6 bases at V and 0 bases at J, with 9 bases in the middle. This CDR3 spans 14 amino acids. Per the germline V gene, CDR1 is LNHDA and CDR2 is SQIVND (reference sequence). DNA for the CDR3: TGTGCCAGTAGGGTTTTCTCTAGCAATCAGCCCCAGCATTTT. Its translation is CASRVFSSNQPQHF.

Many counts were recorded for this clonotype. The gene calls are TRBV6-5 and TRBJ2-5; 8 bases agree with TRBD2. CDR1 and CDR2 from the germline V gene are MNHEY and SVGAGI. Germline trimming cut 5 bases from V and 5 bases from J; bases unmatched to any gene: 10. CDR3 length: 15 amino acids. The CDR3 here is CASSMTRRGVETQYF. The CDR3 DNA reads as TGTGCCAGCAGTATGACTAGGCGGGGGGTTGAGACCCAGTACTTC.

The table lists this clonotype with many counts. The rearrangement links TRBV28 to TRBJ2-2; D is possibly TRBD1 (6 bases). The V gene lost 6 bases and the J gene lost 1 base, with 18 bases spanning the gap. Per the germline V gene, CDR1 is MDHEN and CDR2 is SYDVKM. The CDR3 has 17 amino acids. CDR3 region: CASRQETGTLNTGELFF. CDR3 sequence (DNA): TGTGCCAGCAGACAAGAGACGGGGACACTGAACACCGGGGAGCTGTTTTTT. The whole variable domain, filled in from reference TRBV28 and TRBJ2-2, reads DVKVTQSSRYLVKRTGEKVFLECVQDMDHENMFWYRQDPGLGLRLIYFSYDVKMKEKGDIPEGYSVSREKKERFSLILESASTNQTSMYLCASRQETGTLNTGELFFGEGSRLTVL.

This clonotype was seen a handful of times. The chain combines TRBV20-1 with TRBJ2-1; TRBD2 matches 16 bases. The CDR3 runs 21 residues. Unmatched junction bases numbered 14, after V lost 3 bases and J lost 0 bases. Per the germline V gene, CDR1 is DFQATT and CDR2 is SNEGSKA (reference sequence). In DNA, the CDR3 is TGCAGTGCTAGGCAAACTCCGGGACTAGCGGGAGGGCTCATCTCCTACAATGAGCAGTTCTTC. Encoded protein: CSARQTPGLAGGLISYNEQFF.

In its sample, this clonotype was seen many times. This chain uses TRBV12-3 or TRBV12-4 with TRBJ2-3; D ambiguous. V was clipped by 4 bases and J by 6 bases, with 11 bases between them. This CDR3 has 13 residues. This CDR3 reads CASSSAHVDTQYF. For the CDR3, the DNA is TGTGCCAGCAGTTCCGCCCACGTGGATACGCAGTATTTT.

This clonotype has only a few counts. In DNA form, the CDR3 reads TGCGCCAGCAATGTGGGAGGGAGTACCTACGAGCAGTACTTC. It specifies CASNVGGSTYEQYF. V gene TRBV5-1 combines with J gene TRBJ2-7, with 7 bases identical to TRBD2. The V segment lost 6 bases and the J segment 2 bases; nucleotides outside the gene matches: 8. The germline gives CDR1 SGHRS, CDR2 YFSETQ. The CDR3 extends over 14 amino acids.

The table lists this clonotype with many counts. The chain combines TRBV12-3 or TRBV12-4 with TRBJ2-7; 7 nucleotides agree with TRBD1. The CDR3 runs 14 residues. V lost 6 bases and J lost 2; bases outside the gene matches: 7. The CDR3 is CASSAHDRAYEQYF. CDR3 DNA sequence: TGTGCCAGCAGCGCCCATGACAGGGCCTACGAGCAGTACTTC.

The gene calls are TRBV15 and TRBJ2-7; D might be TRBD2 (6 bases). Germline values: CDR1 LNHNV, CDR2 YYDKDF (reference sequence). V was trimmed by 5 bases and J by 3 bases, leaving 14 bases between them. There are 14 residues in the CDR3. CDR3 loop: CATSSRLEGYEQYF. The CDR3 region has the DNA TGTGCCACCAGCTCTAGACTAGAAGGCTACGAGCAGTACTTC. The entire variable domain, with the rest obtained from reference TRBV15 and TRBJ2-7, is as follows: DAMVIQNPRYQVTQFGKPVTLSCSQTLNHNVMYWYQQKSSQAPKLLFHYYDKDFNNEADTPDNFQSRRPNTSFCFLDIRSPGLGDTAMYLCATSSRLEGYEQYFGPGTRLTVT.

This sequence joins TRBV27 and TRBJ1-6, with 8 bases fitting TRBD1. This CDR3 has 13 amino acids. J lost 9 bases, V lost 7 bases, and 5 bases had no gene match. CDR1 and CDR2 from the germline V gene are MNHEY and SMNVEV (reference sequence). CDR3 nucleotide sequence: TGTGCCAGCAAAGGACAGGGTTTTTCACCCCTCCACTTT. It encodes CASKGQGFSPLHF.

The chain joins TRBV12-3 or TRBV12-4 to TRBJ2-2; 8 bases match TRBD1. With V trimmed by 6 bases and J by 6 bases, 3 bases remained unmatched. This CDR3 comprises 13 residues. CDR3 sequence: CASRPTGAGELFF. CDR3 nucleotide sequence: TGTGCCAGCAGGCCGACAGGGGCCGGGGAGCTGTTTTTT.